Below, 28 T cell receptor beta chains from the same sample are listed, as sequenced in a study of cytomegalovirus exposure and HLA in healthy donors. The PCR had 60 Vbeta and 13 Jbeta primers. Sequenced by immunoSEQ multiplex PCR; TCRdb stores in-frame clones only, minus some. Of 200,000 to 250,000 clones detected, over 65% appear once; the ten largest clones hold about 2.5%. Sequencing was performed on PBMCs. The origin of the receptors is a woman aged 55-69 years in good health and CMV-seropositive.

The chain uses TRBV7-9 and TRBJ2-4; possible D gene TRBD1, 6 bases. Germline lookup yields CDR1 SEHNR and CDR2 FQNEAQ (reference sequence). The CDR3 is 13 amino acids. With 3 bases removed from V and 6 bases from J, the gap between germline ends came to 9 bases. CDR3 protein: CASSFGTINIQYF. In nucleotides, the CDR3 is TGTGCCAGCAGCTTCGGGACAATAAACATTCAGTACTTC.

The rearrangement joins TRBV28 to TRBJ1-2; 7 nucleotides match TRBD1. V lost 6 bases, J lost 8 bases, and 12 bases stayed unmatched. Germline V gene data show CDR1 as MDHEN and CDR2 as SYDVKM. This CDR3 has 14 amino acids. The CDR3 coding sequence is TGTGCCAGCAGCGGGATGACAGGGTTTGCAGGCTACACCTTC. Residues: CASSGMTGFAGYTF.

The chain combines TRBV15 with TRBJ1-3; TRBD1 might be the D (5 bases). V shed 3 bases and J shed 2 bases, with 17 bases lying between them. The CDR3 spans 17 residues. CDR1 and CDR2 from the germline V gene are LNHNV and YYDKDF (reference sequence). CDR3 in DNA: TGTGCCACCAGCAGGGACCTTCCGACAGTACCTGGAAACACCATATATTTT. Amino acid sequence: CATSRDLPTVPGNTIYF. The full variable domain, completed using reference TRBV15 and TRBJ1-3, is DAMVIQNPRYQVTQFGKPVTLSCSQTLNHNVMYWYQQKSSQAPKLLFHYYDKDFNNEADTPDNFQSRRPNTSFCFLDIRSPGLGDTAMYLCATSRDLPTVPGNTIYFGEGSWLTVV.

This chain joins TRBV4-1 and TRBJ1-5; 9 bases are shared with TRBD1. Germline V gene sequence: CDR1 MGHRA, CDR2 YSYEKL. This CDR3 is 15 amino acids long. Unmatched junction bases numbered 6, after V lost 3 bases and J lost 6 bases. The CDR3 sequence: CASSHDGTGTQPQHF. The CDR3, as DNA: TGCGCCAGCAGCCACGACGGGACAGGGACTCAGCCCCAGCATTTT.

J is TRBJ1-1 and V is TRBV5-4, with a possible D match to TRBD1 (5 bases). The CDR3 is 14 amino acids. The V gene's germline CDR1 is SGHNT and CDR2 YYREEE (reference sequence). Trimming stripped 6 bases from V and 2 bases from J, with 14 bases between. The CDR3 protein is CASKVRGSNTEAFF. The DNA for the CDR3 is TGTGCCAGCAAGGTCCGGGGGTCCAACACTGAAGCTTTCTTT.

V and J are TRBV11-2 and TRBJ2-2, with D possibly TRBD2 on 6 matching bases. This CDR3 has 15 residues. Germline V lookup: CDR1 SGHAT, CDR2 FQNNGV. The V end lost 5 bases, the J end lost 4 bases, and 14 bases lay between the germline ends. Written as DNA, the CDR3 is TGTGCCAGCAGCGCGGGACTCCCGGGCACCGGGGAGCTGTTTTTT. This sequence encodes CASSAGLPGTGELFF.

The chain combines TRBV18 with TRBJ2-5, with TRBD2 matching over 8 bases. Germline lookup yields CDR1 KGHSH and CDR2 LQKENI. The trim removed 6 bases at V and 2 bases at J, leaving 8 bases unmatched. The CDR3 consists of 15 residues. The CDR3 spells CASSRPGTRQETQYF. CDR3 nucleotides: TGTGCCAGCTCGCGGCCCGGGACTAGGCAAGAGACCCAGTACTTC.

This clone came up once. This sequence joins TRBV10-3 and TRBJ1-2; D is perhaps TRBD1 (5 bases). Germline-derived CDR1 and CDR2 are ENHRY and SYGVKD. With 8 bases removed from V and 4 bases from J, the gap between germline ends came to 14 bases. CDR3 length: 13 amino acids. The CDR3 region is CAIGASRGYGYTF. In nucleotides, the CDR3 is TGTGCCATCGGGGCTTCGCGCGGCTATGGCTACACCTTC.

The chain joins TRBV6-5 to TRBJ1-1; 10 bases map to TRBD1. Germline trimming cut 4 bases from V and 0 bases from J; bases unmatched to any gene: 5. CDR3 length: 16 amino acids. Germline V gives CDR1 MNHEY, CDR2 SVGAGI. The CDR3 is CASSLRQGAMNTEAFF. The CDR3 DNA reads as TGTGCCAGCAGTTTACGACAGGGGGCGATGAACACTGAAGCTTTCTTT.

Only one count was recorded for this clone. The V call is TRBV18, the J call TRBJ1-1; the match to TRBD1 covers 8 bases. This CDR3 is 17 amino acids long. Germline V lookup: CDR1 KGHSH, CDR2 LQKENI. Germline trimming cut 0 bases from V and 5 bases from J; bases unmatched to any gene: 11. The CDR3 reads CASSPPVTGGSWTEAFF. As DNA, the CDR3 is TGTGCCAGCTCACCACCGGTTACAGGGGGGAGTTGGACTGAAGCTTTCTTT.

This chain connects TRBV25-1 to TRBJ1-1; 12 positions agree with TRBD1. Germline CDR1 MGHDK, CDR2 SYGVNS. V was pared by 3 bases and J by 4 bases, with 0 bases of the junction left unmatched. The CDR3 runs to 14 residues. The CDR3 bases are TGTGCCAGCAGTGAGGGACAGGGGGCCACTGAAGCTTTCTTT. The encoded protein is CASSEGQGATEAFF.

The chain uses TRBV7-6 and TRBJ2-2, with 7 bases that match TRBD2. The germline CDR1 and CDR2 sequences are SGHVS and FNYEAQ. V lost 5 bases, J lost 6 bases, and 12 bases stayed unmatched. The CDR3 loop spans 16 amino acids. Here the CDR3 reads CASSLLASGEAGELFF. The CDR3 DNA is TGTGCCAGCAGCCTCCTGGCCAGCGGGGAAGCCGGGGAGCTGTTTTTT.

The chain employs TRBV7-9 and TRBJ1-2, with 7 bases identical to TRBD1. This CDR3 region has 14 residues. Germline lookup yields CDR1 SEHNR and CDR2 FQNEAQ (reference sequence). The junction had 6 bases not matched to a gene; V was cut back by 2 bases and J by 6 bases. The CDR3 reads CASSLPNGQDGYTF. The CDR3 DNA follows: TGTGCCAGCAGCTTACCGAATGGACAGGATGGCTACACCTTC.

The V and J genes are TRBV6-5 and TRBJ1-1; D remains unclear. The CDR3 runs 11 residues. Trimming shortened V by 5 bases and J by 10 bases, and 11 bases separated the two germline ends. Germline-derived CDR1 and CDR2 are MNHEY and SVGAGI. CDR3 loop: CASSEGLGAFF. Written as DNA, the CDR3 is TGTGCCAGCAGTGAGGGCCTTGGAGCTTTCTTT.

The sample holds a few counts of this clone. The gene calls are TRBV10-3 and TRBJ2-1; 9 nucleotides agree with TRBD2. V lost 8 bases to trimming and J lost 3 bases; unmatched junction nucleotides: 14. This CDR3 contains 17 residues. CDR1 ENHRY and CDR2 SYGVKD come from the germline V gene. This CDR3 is CAIGKKERGEIYNEQFF. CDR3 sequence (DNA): TGTGCCATCGGGAAGAAAGAGCGGGGGGAAATCTACAATGAGCAGTTCTTC.

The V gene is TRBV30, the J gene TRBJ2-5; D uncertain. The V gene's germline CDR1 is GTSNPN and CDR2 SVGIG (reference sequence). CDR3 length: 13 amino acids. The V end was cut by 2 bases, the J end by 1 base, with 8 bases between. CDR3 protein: CAWSLYSQETQYF. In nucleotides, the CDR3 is TGTGCCTGGAGTTTATACTCCCAAGAGACCCAGTACTTC.

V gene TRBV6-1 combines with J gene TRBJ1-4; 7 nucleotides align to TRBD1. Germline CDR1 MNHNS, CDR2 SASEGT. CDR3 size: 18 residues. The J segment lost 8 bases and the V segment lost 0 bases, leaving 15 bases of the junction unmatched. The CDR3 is CASSEAKTSGGLGEKLFF. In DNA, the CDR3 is TGTGCCAGCAGTGAAGCGAAGACCTCAGGGGGGTTGGGAGAAAAACTGTTTTTT.

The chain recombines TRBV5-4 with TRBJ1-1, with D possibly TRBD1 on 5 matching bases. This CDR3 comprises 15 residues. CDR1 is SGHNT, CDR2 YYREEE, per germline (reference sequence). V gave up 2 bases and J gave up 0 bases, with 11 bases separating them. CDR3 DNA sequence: TGTGCCAGCAGCTTTGCAGGGAATATGAACACTGAAGCTTTCTTT. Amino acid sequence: CASSFAGNMNTEAFF.

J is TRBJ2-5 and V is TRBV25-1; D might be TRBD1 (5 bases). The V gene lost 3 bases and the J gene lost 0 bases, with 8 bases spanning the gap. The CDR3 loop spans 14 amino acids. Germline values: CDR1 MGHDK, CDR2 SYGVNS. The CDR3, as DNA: TGTGCCAGCAGTGACAGGGTGTACCAAGAGACCCAGTACTTC. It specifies CASSDRVYQETQYF.

As DNA, the CDR3 is TGTGCCAGCAGCTTAAATGGCGGGGAATCCCGGGAGACCCAGTACTTC. This codes for CASSLNGGESRETQYF. This chain connects TRBV7-9 to TRBJ2-5; possible D gene TRBD2, 6 bases. The CDR3 is 16 residues long. The germline gives CDR1 SEHNR, CDR2 FQNEAQ (reference sequence). V lost 2 bases and J lost 5, with 18 bases in between.

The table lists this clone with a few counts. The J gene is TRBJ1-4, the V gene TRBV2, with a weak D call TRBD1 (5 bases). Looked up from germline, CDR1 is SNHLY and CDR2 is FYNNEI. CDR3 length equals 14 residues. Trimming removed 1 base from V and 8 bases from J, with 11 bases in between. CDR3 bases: TGTGCCAGCAGTGAAGGGCAGGGAGGGGAAAAACTGTTTTTT. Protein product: CASSEGQGGEKLFF.

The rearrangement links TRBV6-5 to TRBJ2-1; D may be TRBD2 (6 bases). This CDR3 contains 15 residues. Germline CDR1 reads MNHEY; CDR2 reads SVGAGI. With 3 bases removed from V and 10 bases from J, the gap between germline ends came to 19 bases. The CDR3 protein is CASSYGSAGRGEQFF. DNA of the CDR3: TGTGCCAGCAGTTATGGGAGCGCGGGACGAGGGGAGCAGTTCTTC.

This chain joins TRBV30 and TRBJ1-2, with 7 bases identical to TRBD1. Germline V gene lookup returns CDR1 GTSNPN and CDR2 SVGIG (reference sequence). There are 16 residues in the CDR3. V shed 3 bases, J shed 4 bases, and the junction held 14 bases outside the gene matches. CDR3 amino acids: CAWRPIRQGKSYGYTF. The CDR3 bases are TGTGCCTGGAGGCCCATCCGACAGGGAAAATCCTATGGCTACACCTTC.

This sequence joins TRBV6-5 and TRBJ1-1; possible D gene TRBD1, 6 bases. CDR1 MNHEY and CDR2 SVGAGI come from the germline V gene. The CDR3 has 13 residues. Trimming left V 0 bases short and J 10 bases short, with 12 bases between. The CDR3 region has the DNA TGTGCCAGCAGTTACTCCTGGGACAACGCAGCTTTCTTT. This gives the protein CASSYSWDNAAFF.

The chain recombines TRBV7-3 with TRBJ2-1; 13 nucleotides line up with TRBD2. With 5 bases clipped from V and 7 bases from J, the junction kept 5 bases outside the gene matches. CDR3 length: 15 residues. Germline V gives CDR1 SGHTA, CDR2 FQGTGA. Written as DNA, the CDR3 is TGTGCCAGCAGCCGAGGACTAGCGGGGGTGAATGAGCAGTTCTTC. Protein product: CASSRGLAGVNEQFF.

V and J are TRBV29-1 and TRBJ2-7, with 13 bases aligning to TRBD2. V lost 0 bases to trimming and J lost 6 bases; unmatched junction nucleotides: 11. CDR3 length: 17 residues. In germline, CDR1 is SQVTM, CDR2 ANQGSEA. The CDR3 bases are TGCAGCGTTGAAGATCGTTCGCGGACTAGCGGGAGTATCGAGCAGTACTTC. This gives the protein CSVEDRSRTSGSIEQYF.

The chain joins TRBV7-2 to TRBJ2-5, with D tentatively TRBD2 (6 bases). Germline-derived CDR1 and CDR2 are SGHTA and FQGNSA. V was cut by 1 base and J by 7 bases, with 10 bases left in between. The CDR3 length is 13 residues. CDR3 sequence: CASSLVQGGTQYF. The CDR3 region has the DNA TGTGCCAGCAGCTTAGTGCAGGGAGGGACCCAGTACTTC.

CDR3 nucleotides: TGTGCCAGCAGCCAAGATCAGGGCCGGCCTTATAATTCACCCCTCCACTTT. Protein sequence: CASSQDQGRPYNSPLHF. The chain couples TRBV4-2 to TRBJ1-6; tentative D call: TRBD1 (5 bases). Germline CDR1 and CDR2: LGHNA and YNFKEQ. The CDR3 sequence is 17 residues long. V lost 0 bases and J 4 bases, leaving 13 bases between the germline ends.